This T cell receptor beta chain was obtained from a study of patients and donors after allogeneic stem cell transplantation. TCRdb processed the RT-PCR reads anew with MiXCR; each CDR3 protein has one entry. The sample has 900,000 to 1,000,000 distinct CDR3 sequences, approximately 19% seen once. V was pared by 4 bases and J by 4 bases, with 15 bases between. Germline assignment: CDR1 SGHKS and CDR2 YYEKEE (reference sequence). The CDR3 totals 15 residues. V and J are TRBV5-5 and TRBJ2-1; D not certain. Input material: blood, either unsorted or a sorted T cell fraction (not recorded which). The TCR comes from a human donor who was either an allogeneic HSCT recipient or a stem cell or donor lymphocyte infusion donor (not recorded which). It is not recorded whose cells these are; they may come from a transplant donor. CDR3 nucleotide sequence: TGTGCCAGCAGCCCAGCGTCCCGGTTTTACAATGAGCAGTTCTTC. Translation gives CASSPASRFYNEQFF.